This record concerns one T cell receptor (beta chain) sequence. The sample comes from a study of metastatic and nonmetastatic thyroid tumors. Across the study: Repertoires from blood and tumor or nodule tissue of malignant and benign thyroid patients were compared.

Each patient went into thyroid surgery without having received any treatment. Original handling: Between-group CDR3 differences, defined by clinicopathological status, yielded a distant-metastasis classifier for papillary thyroid cancer. TCRdb recomputed clones from the PCR reads via MiXCR. The V and J calls and clone size come from TCRdb's table, not from the authors' own analysis. The data hold approximately 13,000 clones, with 20% to 25% observed a single time. V was shortened by 0 bases and J by 6 bases, with 19 bases between the two germline ends. CDR3 size: 17 residues. Per the germline V gene, CDR1 is SGHAT and CDR2 is FQNNGV.

This chain links TRBV11-2 with TRBJ2-3, with a possible D match to TRBD2 (7 bases). The sample consisted of blood. The sequence was obtained from a female donor with papillary thyroid cancer or a benign thyroid nodule (not recorded which). Some clones in this sample may be carry-over from other donors' samples. CDR3 region: CASSLEVGGRGSDTQYF. The CDR3 DNA follows: TGTGCCAGCAGCTTAGAGGTGGGGGGGCGCGGGTCGGATACGCAGTATTTT.